This T cell receptor beta chain was identified in a study of cytomegalovirus exposure and HLA in healthy donors. Researchers ran the PCR with 60 Vbeta and 13 Jbeta primers. Sequenced by immunoSEQ multiplex PCR; TCRdb stores in-frame clones only, minus some. This repertoire comprises around 140,000 clones; its ten largest clones make up approximately 2%. The ends lost 3 bases at V and 5 bases at J; junction bases unmatched: 5. Looked up from germline, CDR1 is LNHDA and CDR2 is SQIVND (reference sequence). The CDR3 is 15 amino acids. V and J are TRBV19 and TRBJ2-1; 9 bases are shared with TRBD1. This clonotype was obtained from a woman younger than 30 in good health and CMV-seronegative. The sequenced material came from PBMCs. This CDR3 is CASSMDRGADNEQFF. The CDR3 DNA follows: TGTGCCAGTAGTATGGACAGGGGCGCAGACAATGAGCAGTTCTTC.